The clone carrying this TCR beta chain has a single count. Its matching antigen is unknown. This entry comes from a study of a mutant IDH1 vaccine in newly diagnosed glioma. Study context: Patients received eight vaccinations in weeks 1, 3, 5, 7, 11, 15, 19, 23. Beforehand, treatment had been radiotherapy, temozolomide, or both; the majority received both. Points from the study as a whole: Among patients, approximately 93% showed immune responses induced by the vaccine.

This CDR3 contains 11 residues. The germline V gene encodes CDR1 DFQATT and CDR2 SNEGSKA (reference sequence). The protocol was immunoSEQ multiplex PCR, while the TCRdb copy is restricted to in-frame clones and leaves out a portion. The sample includes roughly 61,000 clones, under 90% of them seen just once. Time point described: week 11, during vaccination. A single vaccine dose contained 300 ug of mutant IDH1 20-mer peptide, and topical imiquimod was used with it. Donors had new IDH1-mutant astrocytomas of WHO grade 3 or 4 (ATRX-lost). The sample was PBMCs, taken from a glioma patient whose treatment included an IDH1 peptide vaccine. This receptor was identified in a man aged 50-59 years with glioma. The chain joins TRBV20-1 to TRBJ2-1; maybe TRBD1 (5 bases). CDR3 bases: TGCAGCCTAAAAGGGGCGTATGAGCAGTTCTTC. Protein sequence: CSLKGAYEQFF.